These 27 T cell receptor beta chains were sequenced from one sample in a study of control samples from healthy donors and cancer patients. Assay used: immunoSEQ multiplex PCR; TCRdb lists only in-frame clones, some missing. The sample has roughly 120,000 clones; about 88% are singletons. Material: blood. The receptors were sampled from a man aged 50 to 59 in good health.

In nucleotides, the CDR3 is TGTGCCAGCCAAACCAGGGACAACACTGAAGCTTTCTTT. As protein: CASQTRDNTEAFF. V and J are TRBV6-5 and TRBJ1-1, with TRBD1 as a possible D gene (5 bases). V was pared by 8 bases and J by 2 bases, with 12 bases between. The CDR3 covers 13 residues. Per the germline V gene, CDR1 is MNHEY and CDR2 is SVGAGI.

This clone was seen a handful of times. V gene TRBV30 combines with J gene TRBJ1-1; D not resolved. CDR3 length: 13 amino acids. The V gene's germline CDR1 is GTSNPN and CDR2 SVGIG (reference sequence). V lost 2 bases, J lost 4 bases, and 11 bases lay in between. CDR3 region: CAWSWALGTEAFF. Written as DNA, the CDR3 is TGTGCCTGGAGTTGGGCGCTGGGCACTGAAGCTTTCTTT.

The chain joins TRBV19 to TRBJ2-3; D remains ambiguous. The CDR3 has 14 residues. The V gene lost 3 bases and the J gene lost 0 bases, with 7 bases spanning the gap. Looked up from germline, CDR1 is LNHDA and CDR2 is SQIVND (reference sequence). CDR3 loop: CASSMQSSTDTQYF. The CDR3 coding sequence is TGTGCCAGTAGTATGCAATCTAGCACAGATACGCAGTATTTT.

This clone was observed a handful of times. This rearrangement joins TRBV6-1 to TRBJ1-1; D is ambiguous. The CDR3 sequence is 15 residues long. Germline V gives CDR1 MNHNS, CDR2 SASEGT. The V end lost 2 bases, the J end lost 1 base, and 11 bases lay between the germline ends. The DNA for the CDR3 is TGTGCCAGCAGTGAACCGCAGTTTAAGAACACTGAAGCTTTCTTT. This gives the protein CASSEPQFKNTEAFF.

This sequence joins TRBV27 and TRBJ1-1; D might be TRBD1 (5 bases). The CDR3 spans 14 residues. From germline, CDR1 is MNHEY and CDR2 SMNVEV (reference sequence). Trimming shortened V by 5 bases and J by 5 bases, and 15 bases separated the two germline ends. CDR3 in amino acids: CASSLSGGRTEAFF. The DNA for the CDR3 is TGTGCCAGCAGTCTCAGCGGGGGGAGAACTGAAGCTTTCTTT.

This clone is medium-sized. CDR3 amino acids: CASSGPRGTSGGEYQETQYF. The CDR3 nucleotides read TGTGCCAGCAGTGGACCGCGGGGCACTAGCGGGGGAGAGTACCAAGAGACCCAGTACTTC. V is TRBV6-2 or TRBV6-3 and J is TRBJ2-5, with 11 bases lining up with TRBD2. Germline lookup yields CDR1 MNHEY and CDR2 SVGEGT. The length of the CDR3 is 20 residues. V lost 5 bases and J lost 0; bases outside the gene matches: 17.

The chain employs TRBV2 and TRBJ1-4, with TRBD1 identical over 8 bases. The CDR3 covers 13 residues. J gave up 8 bases and V 6 bases, and 5 bases lay outside the gene matches. CDR1 and CDR2 from the germline V gene are SNHLY and FYNNEI. Written as DNA, the CDR3 is TGTGCCAGCAGACGGACAGGGAGGGAAAAACTGTTTTTT. It codes for CASRRTGREKLFF.

The chain links TRBV10-1 to TRBJ1-1; TRBD1 aligns across 7 bases. The CDR3 spans 13 residues. Germline trimming cut 6 bases from V and 2 bases from J; bases unmatched to any gene: 3. Germline V gene lookup returns CDR1 WNHNN and CDR2 SYGVQD (reference sequence). The CDR3 nucleotides read TGCGCCAGCAGCTGGGACAGAAACACTGAAGCTTTCTTT. It specifies CASSWDRNTEAFF.

The V gene is TRBV5-1, the J gene TRBJ2-3, with a tentative D call TRBD2 (6 bases). Germline CDR1 SGHRS, CDR2 YFSETQ. The CDR3 runs 14 residues. With 0 bases removed from V and 9 bases from J, the gap between germline ends came to 14 bases. CDR3 residues: CASSLEGGAGTQYF. CDR3 in DNA: TGCGCCAGCAGCTTGGAAGGCGGGGCAGGGACGCAGTATTTT.

This chain links TRBV11-3 with TRBJ1-2; 11 bases map to TRBD1. V lost 4 bases and J lost 6; bases outside the gene matches: 4. This CDR3 is built from 14 residues. Germline values: CDR1 SGHNT, CDR2 YENEEA. The CDR3 nucleotides read TGTGCCAGCAGCTCGGGACAGGGGGGTAATGGCTACACCTTC. Its protein product is CASSSGQGGNGYTF.

The chain joins TRBV2 to TRBJ2-7, with 8 bases identical to TRBD1. Losses at the gene ends were 5 bases for V and 2 bases for J; bases not matched to a gene: 5. CDR3 length: 14 residues. Germline loops: CDR1 SNHLY, CDR2 FYNNEI. CDR3 amino acids: CASSNRGATYEQYF. As DNA, the CDR3 is TGTGCCAGCAGTAACAGGGGGGCGACCTACGAGCAGTACTTC.

The chain recombines TRBV6-5 with TRBJ1-2; D uncertain. The CDR3 extends over 12 amino acids. Germline V gene data show CDR1 as MNHEY and CDR2 as SVGAGI. Trimming removed 6 bases at V and 4 bases at J, with 9 bases between. In DNA form, the CDR3 reads TGTGCCAGCAGGGTTGAACCCTATGGCTACACCTTC. It is translated as CASRVEPYGYTF.

The V and J genes are TRBV19 and TRBJ1-2; 9 bases align to TRBD1. Germline-derived CDR1 and CDR2 are LNHDA and SQIVND (reference sequence). The V segment lost 1 base and the J segment 6 bases; nucleotides outside the gene matches: 6. This CDR3 spans 15 amino acids. The CDR3 here is CASSIAGTGRNGYTF. In nucleotides, the CDR3 is TGTGCCAGTAGTATAGCCGGGACAGGGCGGAATGGCTACACCTTC. The complete variable domain, with remaining parts taken from reference TRBV19 and TRBJ1-2, reads DGGITQSPKYLFRKEGQNVTLSCEQNLNHDAMYWYRQDPGQGLRLIYYSQIVNDFQKGDIAEGYSVSREKKESFPLTVTSAQKNPTAFYLCASSIAGTGRNGYTFGSGTRLTVV.

The V and J genes are TRBV6-5 and TRBJ1-1; D not resolved. V lost 2 bases, J lost 0 bases, and 7 bases lay in between. This CDR3 has 14 amino acids. Germline CDR1 MNHEY, CDR2 SVGAGI. The CDR3 bases are TGTGCCAGCAGTTACAAGGGTATGAACACTGAAGCTTTCTTT. It codes for CASSYKGMNTEAFF.

The chain has TRBV10-2 and TRBJ1-1; D is uncertain. The CDR3 loop spans 13 amino acids. V lost 6 bases and J lost 0, with 8 bases in between. Germline assignment: CDR1 WSHSY and CDR2 SAAADI. The CDR3 spells CASRANMNTEAFF. The CDR3 coding sequence is TGCGCCAGCAGGGCCAACATGAACACTGAAGCTTTCTTT.

The V gene is TRBV9, the J gene TRBJ1-1, with a tentative D call TRBD1 (6 bases). V lost 3 bases and J lost 0, with 18 bases in between. Germline V gene sequence: CDR1 SGDLS, CDR2 YYNGEE. This CDR3 region has 17 residues. Written as DNA, the CDR3 is TGTGCCAGCAGCGCCCTAGTGGGGACAACGATGAACACTGAAGCTTTCTTT. Its protein product is CASSALVGTTMNTEAFF.

This clone was detected once. The chain is built from TRBV18 and TRBJ1-4; D is perhaps TRBD1 (6 bases). In germline, CDR1 is KGHSH, CDR2 LQKENI. V was trimmed by 3 bases and J by 7 bases, leaving 15 bases between them. The CDR3 has 15 amino acids. The CDR3 DNA follows: TGTGCCAGCTCACCGACCCCGGCCAGGGGTGAAAAACTGTTTTTT. This translates into CASSPTPARGEKLFF.

The V gene is TRBV18, the J gene TRBJ1-3; 11 bases are a match to TRBD1. Per the germline V gene, CDR1 is KGHSH and CDR2 is LQKENI. This CDR3 spans 16 amino acids. Trimming cost V 3 bases and J 1 base; bases outside gene matches: 2. The DNA of the CDR3 is TGTGCCAGCTCACCGGGACAGGGGGGATCTGGAAACACCATATATTTT. Residues: CASSPGQGGSGNTIYF.

V usage is TRBV6-5 and J usage is TRBJ2-7; 9 bases are a match to TRBD2. CDR1 MNHEY and CDR2 SVGAGI come from the germline V gene. The CDR3 consists of 13 residues. The J segment lost 1 base and the V segment lost 8 bases, leaving 3 bases of the junction unmatched. CDR3 nucleotide sequence: TGTGCCAGCTTGCTAGCGGGGTCCTACGAGCAGTACTTC. It codes for CASLLAGSYEQYF.

This clone was picked up one time. V gene TRBV20-1 combines with J gene TRBJ2-1; D gene uncertain. CDR1 and CDR2 from the germline V gene are DFQATT and SNEGSKA (reference sequence). This CDR3 contains 14 residues. The V end lost 3 bases, the J end lost 5 bases, and 14 bases lay between the germline ends. CDR3 nucleotides: TGCAGTGCTAGTCGTATTGTGTCCAACAATGAGCAGTTCTTC. Amino acids: CSASRIVSNNEQFF.

This clone was observed a few times. This chain links TRBV10-3 with TRBJ1-5, with 7 nucleotides matching TRBD1. V trimming: 0 bases; J trimming: 11 bases; junction bases outside the gene matches: 10. The CDR3 is 15 residues long. From germline, CDR1 is ENHRY and CDR2 SYGVKD. The CDR3 DNA is TGTGCCATCAGTGAGTCGGGCGGAGACAGGGCATCCCAGCATTTT. Protein: CAISESGGDRASQHF.

The genes are TRBV11-2 and TRBJ2-7; D not resolved. V was shortened by 5 bases and J by 0 bases, with 11 bases between the two germline ends. Germline CDR1 and CDR2: SGHAT and FQNNGV. This CDR3 region has 14 residues. In DNA, the CDR3 is TGTGCCAGCAGCGGCCGCTATTACTCCTACGAGCAGTACTTC. The encoded protein is CASSGRYYSYEQYF.

The chain recombines TRBV28 with TRBJ1-2; unclear D gene. Germline V CDR1 and CDR2: MDHEN, SYDVKM. Between the trimmed V and J ends, which lost 2 bases and 4 bases, there was a span of 11 bases. The CDR3 spans 14 residues. DNA of the CDR3: TGTGCCAGCAGTTTAACTCCACGGGTCTATGGCTACACCTTC. Translating gives CASSLTPRVYGYTF.

This chain joins TRBV9 and TRBJ2-5; maybe TRBD1 (5 bases). V dropped 6 bases and J dropped 0 bases, with 9 bases sitting between them. The CDR3 has 13 residues. Germline CDR1 and CDR2: SGDLS and YYNGEE. The CDR3 reads CASNQGNQETQYF. The CDR3 coding sequence is TGTGCCAGCAATCAGGGCAACCAAGAGACCCAGTACTTC.

The genes are TRBV5-6 and TRBJ2-7; 10 bases align to TRBD1. V was clipped by 4 bases and J by 4 bases; unmatched bases: 8. CDR1 SGHDT and CDR2 YYEEEE come from the germline V gene. CDR3 size: 15 residues. CDR3 DNA sequence: TGTGCCAGCAGCCTCTATGGACAGGGGGTTTACGAGCAGTACTTC. Protein: CASSLYGQGVYEQYF.

The chain uses TRBV15 and TRBJ1-4; 11 bases fit TRBD1. From germline, CDR1 is LNHNV and CDR2 YYDKDF (reference sequence). The ends lost 6 bases at V and 7 bases at J; junction bases unmatched: 4. The CDR3 is 14 amino acids. The CDR3: CATRDRGRSEKLFF. The CDR3 bases are TGTGCCACCAGGGACAGGGGGCGTAGTGAAAAACTGTTTTTT.

This chain uses TRBV14 with TRBJ2-5; the D is unclear. Per germline, CDR1 SGHDN and CDR2 FVKESK. Trimming cost V 0 bases and J 4 bases, with 21 bases left between them. This CDR3 has 18 residues. The CDR3 sequence is CASSQDYRRQQRRETQYF. The CDR3 DNA reads as TGTGCCAGCAGCCAAGATTATAGACGGCAACAACGGAGAGAGACCCAGTACTTC.